What follows are 13 T cell receptor beta chains derived from one specimen sequenced in a study of response to subunit inactivated influenza vaccine. Via MiXCR, TCRdb re-called the RT-PCR reads, giving one row per CDR3 protein. The sample includes hundreds of thousands of distinct CDR3 sequences, less than 15% seen only once; the top ten take 6.5% to 8%. The sample in question was PBMCs from blood, obtained around 14 days before vaccination. All receptors derive from a man between 45 and 60 years old who received an inactivated influenza vaccine.

This sequence joins TRBV15 and TRBJ2-3; maybe TRBD2 (6 bases). The V end was cut by 0 bases, the J end by 6 bases, with 13 bases between. The CDR3 is made up of 15 amino acids. The germline CDR1 and CDR2 sequences are LNHNV and YYDKDF (reference sequence). The CDR3 DNA is TGTGCCACCAGCAGAGACCCTAGTCTAGCGGATACGCAGTATTTT. Translating gives CATSRDPSLADTQYF.

The gene calls are TRBV12-5 and TRBJ2-1; D unresolved. This CDR3 is 15 amino acids long. Trimming pared 0 bases from V and 5 bases from J, leaving 11 bases between. Per the germline V gene, CDR1 is LGHNT and CDR2 is FRNRAP. The CDR3 DNA sequence: TGTGCTAGTGGTTTGGTACTGGGTATAAACAATGAGCAGTTCTTC. Residues: CASGLVLGINNEQFF. Full variable domain (rest looked up from reference TRBV12-5 and TRBJ2-1): DARVTQTPRHKVTEMGQEVTMRCQPILGHNTVFWYRQTMMQGLELLAYFRNRAPLDDSGMPKDRFSAEMPDATLATLKIQPSEPRDSAVYFCASGLVLGINNEQFFGPGTRLTVL.

Points on this clonotype: A single base separates this from a much larger clone, so it may be a read error. In this CDR3 the conserved last residue, phenylalanine or tryptophan, is missing, so a read error is likely. The chain is built from TRBV29-1 and TRBJ1-2; 8 bases map to TRBD1. The V and J ends lost 7 bases and 6 bases, in that order; junction bases with no gene match: 4. Germline V gene data show CDR1 as SQVTM and CDR2 as ANQGSEA. The CDR3 has 11 residues. CDR3: CSAQGADGYTI. The CDR3, as DNA: TGCAGCGCCCAGGGGGCGGATGGCTACACCATC.

This sequence joins TRBV27 and TRBJ2-1; 9 bases are a match to TRBD2. V lost 6 bases and J lost 8; bases outside the gene matches: 11. The CDR3 totals 15 residues. The V gene's germline CDR1 is MNHEY and CDR2 SMNVEV (reference sequence). Written as DNA, the CDR3 is TGTGCCAGCAGCCCTGGGGTAGCGGGAGTTTATGAGCAGTTCTTC. It translates to CASSPGVAGVYEQFF.

The CDR3: CASSSRGEAYEQYF. In DNA, the CDR3 is TGTGCCAGCAGTAGCAGGGGGGAGGCGTACGAGCAGTACTTC. The J gene is TRBJ2-7, the V gene TRBV11-2; tentative D call: TRBD1 (7 bases). Germline assignment: CDR1 SGHAT and CDR2 FQNNGV. V lost 6 bases, J lost 4 bases, and 16 bases lay in between. This CDR3 is built from 14 residues.

This clonotype was picked up a small number of times. The V call is TRBV3-1, the J call TRBJ2-7, with 7 bases lining up with TRBD2. Germline CDR1 and CDR2: LGHDT and YNNKEL (reference sequence). Trimming took 5 bases from V and 6 from J; bases not matched to a gene: 10. This CDR3 is 14 amino acids long. In nucleotides, the CDR3 is TGTGCCAGCAGCACGCAAGCGGGGTTAGGCGAGCAGTACTTC. Translated: CASSTQAGLGEQYF.

This clonotype was counted at least ten times. J is TRBJ2-1 and V is TRBV9; 8 positions match TRBD1. There are 16 residues in the CDR3. Germline CDR1 SGDLS, CDR2 YYNGEE. Trimming removed 0 bases from V and 5 bases from J; junction bases left unmatched: 7. The CDR3 DNA reads TGTGCCAGCAGCGTAGGTGACAGGGGTTTTGACAATGAGCAGTTCTTC. Its translation is CASSVGDRGFDNEQFF.

The gene calls are TRBV7-2 and TRBJ1-5; D not resolved. Germline CDR1 SGHTA, CDR2 FQGNSA. Trimming pared 1 base from V and 3 bases from J, leaving 10 bases between. CDR3 length: 15 amino acids. In DNA form, the CDR3 reads TGTGCCAGCAGCTTAGTTTCGGAGTACAATCAGCCCCAGCATTTT. Translating it yields CASSLVSEYNQPQHF.

This clonotype was seen a few times. The chain recombines TRBV19 with TRBJ2-3; the D gene is possibly TRBD1 (6 bases). There are 15 residues in the CDR3. CDR1 and CDR2 (germline): LNHDA, SQIVND (reference sequence). Trimming took 3 bases from V and 2 from J, leaving 12 bases between them. Written as DNA, the CDR3 is TGTGCCAGTAGTATGGACAGTCGGATCACAGATACGCAGTATTTT. It is translated as CASSMDSRITDTQYF.

This clonotype has just a few counts. The rearrangement uses TRBV2 and TRBJ2-1; D possibly corresponds to TRBD2 (6 bases). CDR1 is SNHLY and CDR2 is FYNNEI in the germline V gene. The CDR3 totals 15 residues. Trimming stripped 6 bases from V and 0 bases from J, with 12 bases between. Here the CDR3 DNA reads TGTGCCAGCAGAGCTAGCGAGAGCTCCTACAATGAGCAGTTCTTC. Translation gives CASRASESSYNEQFF.

This rearrangement joins TRBV20-1 to TRBJ1-2; D is perhaps TRBD1 (6 bases). From germline, CDR1 is DFQATT and CDR2 SNEGSKA (reference sequence). V lost 0 bases and J lost 13, with 15 bases in between. The CDR3 totals 12 residues. This CDR3 reads CSARDQGPPGTF. Here the CDR3 DNA reads TGCAGTGCTAGAGATCAGGGGCCGCCAGGCACCTTC.

The chain recombines TRBV7-9 with TRBJ1-6; TRBD1 is a possible D gene (6 bases). The CDR3 sequence is 15 residues long. Trimming stripped 3 bases from V and 8 bases from J, with 14 bases between. Germline V gene data show CDR1 as SEHNR and CDR2 as FQNEAQ (reference sequence). In DNA, the CDR3 is TGTGCCAGCAGCTTGGGAACCCACAGGGATTCACCCCTCCACTTT. It codes for CASSLGTHRDSPLHF.

The V gene is TRBV27, the J gene TRBJ2-5; D gene unclear. Germline V gene lookup returns CDR1 MNHEY and CDR2 SMNVEV (reference sequence). The CDR3 has 12 residues. The V and J ends lost 7 bases and 5 bases respectively, with 11 bases between them. CDR3 nucleotides: TGTGCCAGCAAGGACCCGGTGGAGACCCAGTACTTC. Translated: CASKDPVETQYF.